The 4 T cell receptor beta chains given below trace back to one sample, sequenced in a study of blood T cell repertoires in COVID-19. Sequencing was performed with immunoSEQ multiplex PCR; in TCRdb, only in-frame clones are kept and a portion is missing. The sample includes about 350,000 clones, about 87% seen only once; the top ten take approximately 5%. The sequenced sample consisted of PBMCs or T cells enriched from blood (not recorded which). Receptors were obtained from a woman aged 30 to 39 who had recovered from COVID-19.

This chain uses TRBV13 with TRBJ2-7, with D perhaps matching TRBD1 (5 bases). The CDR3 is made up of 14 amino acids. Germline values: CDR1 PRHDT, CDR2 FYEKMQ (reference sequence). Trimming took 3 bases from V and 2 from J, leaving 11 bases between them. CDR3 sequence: CASSFQGKAYEQYF. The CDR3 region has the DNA TGTGCCAGCAGCTTCCAGGGTAAAGCCTACGAGCAGTACTTC.

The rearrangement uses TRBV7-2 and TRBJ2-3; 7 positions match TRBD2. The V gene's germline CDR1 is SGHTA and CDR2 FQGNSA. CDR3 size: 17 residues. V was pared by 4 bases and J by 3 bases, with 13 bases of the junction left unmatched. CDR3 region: CASSSITGRRGTDTQYF. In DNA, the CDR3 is TGTGCCAGCAGCTCCATTACGGGCAGGCGGGGGACAGATACGCAGTATTTT.

This CDR3 reads CASSGDLDRGEETQYF. Here the CDR3 DNA reads TGTGCCAGCAGTGGCGACCTGGACAGGGGGGAGGAGACCCAGTACTTC. The chain recombines TRBV6-1 with TRBJ2-5; 10 nucleotides line up with TRBD1. The V gene end was trimmed by 4 bases and the J gene end by 5 bases; junction bases not matched to a gene: 10. The CDR3 has 16 amino acids. Germline assignment: CDR1 MNHNS and CDR2 SASEGT.

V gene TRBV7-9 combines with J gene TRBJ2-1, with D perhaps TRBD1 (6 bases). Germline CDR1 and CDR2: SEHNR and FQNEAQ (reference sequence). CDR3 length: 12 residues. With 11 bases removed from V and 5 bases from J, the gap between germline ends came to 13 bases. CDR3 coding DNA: TGTGCCGGGGGCAGGGGAGACAATGAGCAGTTCTTC. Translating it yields CAGGRGDNEQFF.